These T cell receptor beta chains were read from a single sample in a study of cytomegalovirus exposure and HLA in healthy donors. Generated by immunoSEQ multiplex PCR, the TCRdb table keeps only in-frame clones and is missing some. The sample lists fewer than 200,000 clones, approximately 80% occurring once. The sequencing input was PBMCs. The receptors originated from a man aged 40-49 years in good health and CMV-seronegative. Each CDR3 is given without its conserved first and last residue. The order of the fields is J gene, V gene, CDR3 protein.

J gene: TRBJ2-1; V gene: TRBV19; CDR3 protein: ASSMDRAFYNEQF
J gene: TRBJ2-7; V gene: TRBV29-1; CDR3 protein: SVEISSYEQY
J gene: TRBJ1-2; V gene: TRBV6-5; CDR3 protein: ASSYSRTGGSYGYT
J gene: TRBJ1-1; V gene: TRBV27; CDR3 protein: ASSLPAGESEAF
J gene: TRBJ2-5; V gene: TRBV7-2; CDR3 protein: ASSRGRLETQY
J gene: TRBJ2-3; V gene: TRBV6-6; CDR3 protein: ASSYSGQGTWTQY
J gene: TRBJ1-2; V gene: TRBV7-8; CDR3 protein: ASSFEGQGNGYT
J gene: TRBJ2-5; V gene: TRBV27; CDR3 protein: ASHRVQETQY
J gene: TRBJ1-5; V gene: TRBV5-1; CDR3 protein: ASSLGSGGGPQH
J gene: TRBJ2-7; V gene: TRBV15; CDR3 protein: ATSRDEGVFYEQY
J gene: NA; V gene: TRBV7-8; CDR3 protein: ASSSYRVHEQY
J gene: TRBJ1-4; V gene: TRBV5-4; CDR3 protein: ASSQRGSANEKLF
J gene: TRBJ2-7; V gene: TRBV14; CDR3 protein: ASSTGTGFREQY
J gene: TRBJ2-7; V gene: TRBV19; CDR3 protein: ASSQTGAYEQY
J gene: TRBJ2-2; V gene: TRBV6-1; CDR3 protein: ASSSWEGWAGELF
J gene: TRBJ1-1; V gene: TRBV15; CDR3 protein: ATSSGGGRGQNTEAF
J gene: TRBJ1-1; V gene: TRBV19; CDR3 protein: ASRLRGVNTEAF
J gene: TRBJ2-2; V gene: TRBV2; CDR3 protein: ASSEERVIGELF
J gene: TRBJ2-5; V gene: TRBV30; CDR3 protein: AWRIAGGVTQY
J gene: TRBJ1-3; V gene: TRBV7-9; CDR3 protein: ASSLGQWGLSGNTIY
J gene: TRBJ2-1; V gene: TRBV13; CDR3 protein: ASSLYRLAGGDEQF
J gene: TRBJ2-7; V gene: TRBV5-4; CDR3 protein: ASSMGLAGDRPGGEQY
J gene: TRBJ2-7; V gene: TRBV27; CDR3 protein: ASIKTGDNEQY
J gene: TRBJ2-7; V gene: TRBV30; CDR3 protein: AWSEDSYEQY
J gene: TRBJ1-2; V gene: TRBV4-1; CDR3 protein: ASAIRQGIKYGYT
J gene: TRBJ2-7; V gene: TRBV5-4; CDR3 protein: ASSLDRGYSYEQY
J gene: TRBJ2-2; V gene: TRBV2; CDR3 protein: ASSGLTGASAGELF
J gene: TRBJ2-5; V gene: TRBV27; CDR3 protein: ASSFGAGGQVTQY
J gene: TRBJ1-5; V gene: TRBV18; CDR3 protein: ASSAGRDNQPQH
J gene: TRBJ2-3; V gene: TRBV30; CDR3 protein: AWSLGNGGASDTQY
J gene: TRBJ1-5; V gene: TRBV27; CDR3 protein: ASSDRGHNQPQH
J gene: TRBJ2-1; V gene: TRBV30; CDR3 protein: AWSRLAGGSSYNEQF
J gene: TRBJ2-3; V gene: TRBV7-2; CDR3 protein: ASSFGVRGTDTQY
J gene: TRBJ2-7; V gene: TRBV4-2; CDR3 protein: AGSLLGGGSSYEQY
J gene: TRBJ2-7; V gene: TRBV5-6; CDR3 protein: ASSWGQGVHEQY
J gene: TRBJ1-1; V gene: TRBV7-9; CDR3 protein: ASSPTGYAEAF
J gene: TRBJ2-3; V gene: TRBV27; CDR3 protein: ASSPYIQGGSDTQY
J gene: TRBJ1-6; V gene: TRBV9; CDR3 protein: ASSVASNSPLH
J gene: TRBJ1-2; V gene: TRBV19; CDR3 protein: ASSLGGYGYT
J gene: TRBJ1-5; V gene: TRBV18; CDR3 protein: ASSPGARDQPQH
J gene: TRBJ2-1; V gene: TRBV7-2; CDR3 protein: ASSLARLAGPNEQF
J gene: TRBJ2-2; V gene: TRBV5-1; CDR3 protein: ASSLIAGGPANTGELF
J gene: TRBJ1-1; V gene: TRBV2; CDR3 protein: ASSEATGKSTEAF
J gene: TRBJ2-7; V gene: TRBV7-9; CDR3 protein: ASSFRDSPYEQY
J gene: TRBJ2-5; V gene: TRBV30; CDR3 protein: AWSGRRRKETQY
J gene: TRBJ2-3; V gene: TRBV7-9; CDR3 protein: ASSLVYTDTQY
J gene: TRBJ2-1; V gene: TRBV5-4; CDR3 protein: ASSLVQNRNEQF
J gene: TRBJ1-5; V gene: TRBV6-5; CDR3 protein: ASSQGQGGGQPQH
J gene: TRBJ2-2; V gene: TRBV5-1; CDR3 protein: ASSQLSSRNTGELF
J gene: TRBJ2-1; V gene: TRBV2; CDR3 protein: ASSGSGVRRDEQF
J gene: TRBJ2-5; V gene: TRBV11-2; CDR3 protein: ASSLDRGQGAMAQY
J gene: TRBJ1-2; V gene: TRBV19; CDR3 protein: ASSVNRAGGYT
J gene: TRBJ2-1; V gene: TRBV11-2; CDR3 protein: ASSLDVAGDEQF
J gene: TRBJ2-2; V gene: TRBV11-2; CDR3 protein: ASSLAGGAGELF